The sequence of this T cell receptor (beta chain) was determined in a study of identical twins' blood T cells. On the study more broadly: Roughly 50 million reads came from around twelve libraries, six alpha, six beta.

TCRdb ran MiXCR on the 5' RACE reads and lists one entry per CDR3 protein. The sample includes around 380,000 distinct CDR3 sequences, roughly 31% of them seen just once. V was trimmed by 5 bases and J by 0 bases, leaving 10 bases between them. Germline CDR1 is SGHTA and CDR2 is FQGNSA. This CDR3 is built from 14 residues. Study outcomes and limitations: Abundant TCRbeta CDR3s overlapped more between twins than with unrelated donors. Even for out-of-frame TCRbeta, twins reportedly shared V gene usage much more than unrelated donors.

This clonotype was picked up a small number of times. Its antigen remains unidentified. The TCR comes from a woman aged 18-49 years in good health. Sample: PBMCs. The chain employs TRBV7-2 and TRBJ1-1; a possible D gene is TRBD1 (6 bases). CDR3 region: CASSHRAVNTEAFF. CDR3 coding DNA: TGTGCCAGCAGCCACAGGGCGGTGAACACTGAAGCTTTCTTT.